This T cell receptor (beta chain) originates from a study of chronic HIV infection and antiretroviral therapy. TCRdb analysed the 5' RACE reads with MiXCR anew, one entry per CDR3 protein. In the table there are 40,000 to 50,000 distinct CDR3 sequences, approximately 20% of which are singletons. This clonotype was recorded a few times. Trimming stripped 6 bases from V and 2 bases from J, with 12 bases between. CDR3 length: 13 residues. Germline V lookup: CDR1 SGHKS, CDR2 YYEKEE (reference sequence). What was sequenced was peripheral blood. The sequence derives from an adult who had HIV and had not received antiretroviral therapy, or was an uninfected healthy control (not recorded which). The rearrangement links TRBV5-5 to TRBJ2-7, with unresolved D. CDR3 in DNA: TGTGCCAGCACCGGAGCGAGCCCCTACGAGCAGTACTTC. This translates into CASTGASPYEQYF.